This T cell receptor beta chain is drawn from a study of CD8+ T cells in alopecia areata. The overall study: Treated patients took oral tofacitinib at 5 to 10 mg twice daily. Tofacitinib therapy took 6 to 18 months; 6 months off drug came after. Regarding the study as a whole: Tissue-resident alphabeta T cells belonging to normal skin likewise get sequenced within scalp specimens. Although TCR sharing was seen in mice, sharing across patients was less clear, possibly for HLA-related reasons.

There are 14 residues in the CDR3. The J segment lost 15 bases and the V segment lost 6 bases, leaving 9 bases of the junction unmatched. Germline V gives CDR1 SGHAT, CDR2 FQNNGV. Sequencing relied on a cDNA template that was reverse transcribed from extracted RNA. Sequencing used immunoSEQ multiplex PCR; TCRdb keeps in-frame clones, though not all of them. The data contain more than 110,000 clones, roughly 50% of them singletons. For this clone: Its cognate antigen is unknown.

This clonotype originated in a human donor with alopecia areata. The V and J genes are TRBV11-2 and TRBJ2-1; 15 bases are shared with TRBD2. Sequencing was performed on CD4+ T cells sorted from blood, taken at week 0. CDR3 sequence reads: CASRTGTSGGKVFF. CDR3 sequence (DNA): TGTGCCAGCAGAACCGGGACTAGCGGGGGGAAGGTGTTCTTC.